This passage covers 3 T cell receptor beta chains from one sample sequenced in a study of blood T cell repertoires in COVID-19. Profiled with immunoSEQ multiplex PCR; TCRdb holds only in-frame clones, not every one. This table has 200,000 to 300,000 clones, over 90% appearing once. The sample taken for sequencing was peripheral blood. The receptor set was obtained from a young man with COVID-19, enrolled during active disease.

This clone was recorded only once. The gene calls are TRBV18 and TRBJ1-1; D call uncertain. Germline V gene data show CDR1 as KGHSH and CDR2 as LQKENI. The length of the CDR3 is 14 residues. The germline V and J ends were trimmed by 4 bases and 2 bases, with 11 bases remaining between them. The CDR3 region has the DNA TGTGCCAGCTCACTCGCGGGCTTCAACACTGAAGCTTTCTTT. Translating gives CASSLAGFNTEAFF. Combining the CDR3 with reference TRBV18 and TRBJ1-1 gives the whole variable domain NAGVMQNPRHLVRRRGQEARLRCSPMKGHSHVYWYRQLPEEGLKFMVYLQKENIIDESGMPKERFSAEFPKEGPSILRIQQVVRGDSAAYFCASSLAGFNTEAFFGQGTRLTVV.

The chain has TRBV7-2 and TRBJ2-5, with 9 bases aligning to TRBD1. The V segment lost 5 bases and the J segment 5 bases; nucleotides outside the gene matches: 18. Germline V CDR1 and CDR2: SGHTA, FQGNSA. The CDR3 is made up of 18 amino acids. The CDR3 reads CASSPGPGQGGFRETQYF. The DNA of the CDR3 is TGTGCCAGCAGCCCCGGTCCGGGACAGGGAGGATTTAGGGAGACCCAGTACTTC.

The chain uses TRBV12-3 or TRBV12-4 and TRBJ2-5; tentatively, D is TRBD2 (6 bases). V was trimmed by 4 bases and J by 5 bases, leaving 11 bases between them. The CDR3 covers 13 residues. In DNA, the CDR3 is TGTGCCAGCAGTTATACTAGCAGGGAGACCCAGTACTTC. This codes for CASSYTSRETQYF.